Each of the 21 T cell receptor beta chains below was sequenced from the same sample in a study of T cells in Graves' hyperthyroidism and ophthalmopathy. RNA transcripts gave rise to amplified TCR beta CDR3 regions. HTBI primers were employed in a first-round RT-PCR of the TCR CDR3. Each CDR3 protein gets one entry after TCRdb re-called the multiplex PCR reads with MiXCR. Among around 500,000 distinct CDR3 sequences listed, about 16% were seen once. The sample taken for sequencing was blood. The receptors stem from a woman aged 25 to 45 with Graves' ophthalmopathy.

There are a few counts of this clonotype. V gene TRBV10-3 combines with J gene TRBJ2-3, with D tentatively TRBD2 (5 bases). CDR3 length: 12 amino acids. Germline V lookup: CDR1 ENHRY, CDR2 SYGVKD. The germline V and J ends were trimmed by 3 bases and 6 bases, with 7 bases remaining between them. CDR3 residues: CAISETRDTQYF. CDR3 coding DNA: TGTGCCATCAGTGAAACTAGGGATACGCAGTATTTT.

The chain joins TRBV7-2 to TRBJ2-1, with D perhaps TRBD1 or TRBD2 (6 bases each). Trimming pared 8 bases from V and 10 bases from J, leaving 27 bases between. This CDR3 region has 16 residues. CDR1 is SGHTA and CDR2 is FQGNSA in the germline V gene. The CDR3 spells CASGQWGLALRGEQFF. The CDR3, as DNA: TGTGCCAGCGGACAGTGGGGCCTAGCGCTTAGAGGGGAGCAGTTCTTC.

Ten or more counts support this clonotype. The genes are TRBV12-3 or TRBV12-4 and TRBJ2-2, with D tentatively TRBD2 (5 bases). V was pared by 6 bases and J by 6 bases, with 11 bases between. The CDR3 has 13 residues. DNA for the CDR3: TGTGCCAGCAGCCTGCGGAGGTCCGGGGAGCTGTTTTTT. This translates into CASSLRRSGELFF.

This clonotype occurred many times. In DNA, the CDR3 is TGTGCCAGCAGTGAAAGGCCCGGGACCAAGCAGTACTTC. This encodes CASSERPGTKQYF. This rearrangement joins TRBV6-1 to TRBJ2-7; D assignment may be TRBD1 or TRBD2 (5 bases each). The length of the CDR3 is 13 residues. Trimming removed 2 bases from V and 8 bases from J, with 13 bases in between. Germline CDR1 and CDR2: MNHNS and SASEGT.

In DNA, the CDR3 is TGTGCCAGTACTCCCCTTTCCGGGGGGGGCGGTCGTGGCTACACCTTC. Residues: CASTPLSGGGGRGYTF. The chain links TRBV19 to TRBJ1-2, with TRBD1 as a possible D gene (6 bases). Germline assignment: CDR1 LNHDA and CDR2 SQIVND (reference sequence). Trimming removed 7 bases from V and 7 bases from J, with 25 bases in between. This CDR3 is built from 16 residues.

The rearrangement uses TRBV4-1 and TRBJ2-7, with a tentative D call TRBD1 (6 bases). The germline V and J ends were trimmed by 4 bases and 2 bases, with 15 bases remaining between them. CDR3 length equals 15 residues. Germline CDR1 is MGHRA and CDR2 is YSYEKL. CDR3 in amino acids: CASSPQGNRAYEQYF. The CDR3 bases are TGCGCCAGCAGCCCCCAGGGGAACAGGGCCTACGAGCAGTACTTC.

CDR3: CASSPRRRLQNTGELFF. The CDR3, as DNA: TGTGCCAGCAGTCCCCGACGGCGTCTCCAGAACACCGGGGAGCTGTTTTTT. This sequence joins TRBV28 and TRBJ2-2; D not certain. This CDR3 comprises 17 residues. Germline V gene lookup returns CDR1 MDHEN and CDR2 SYDVKM. The V end lost 5 bases, the J end lost 1 base, and 17 bases lay between the germline ends.

The sample holds one count of this clonotype. The V gene is TRBV7-9, the J gene TRBJ1-4; the match to TRBD1 covers 8 bases. Per germline, CDR1 SEHNR and CDR2 FQNEAQ (reference sequence). The length of the CDR3 is 14 residues. V lost 1 base, J lost 7 bases, and 2 bases stayed unmatched. The CDR3 DNA reads as TGTGCCAGCAGCTTAGTGGGACAGGCTGAAAAACTGTTTTTT. Its protein product is CASSLVGQAEKLFF.

The chain links TRBV3-1 to TRBJ1-3; D not certain. V lost 1 base, J lost 4 bases, and 11 bases lay in between. The V gene's germline CDR1 is LGHDT and CDR2 YNNKEL (reference sequence). This CDR3 is 15 amino acids long. The CDR3 is CASSQVLAGGNTIYF. In nucleotides, the CDR3 is TGTGCCAGCAGCCAAGTCCTGGCCGGAGGAAACACCATATATTTT.

Concerning this clonotype: A much larger clone lies a single base off, so this may be a read error. The V call is TRBV4-1, the J call TRBJ2-5; no firm D call. The CDR3 is 15 amino acids. Germline lookup yields CDR1 MGHRA and CDR2 YSYEKL. The CDR3 loop reads CASREEDVSQGTQYF. CDR3 sequence (DNA): TGCGCCAGCAGGGAAGAGGACGTTAGTCAAGGGACCCAGTACTTC.

As for this clonotype: The germline gene is not matched at one end of the junction; a read error may be the cause. The V gene is TRBV4-1, the J gene TRBJ2-5, with 8 bases fitting TRBD1. Germline V CDR1 and CDR2: MGHRA, YSYEKL. The CDR3 is 16 amino acids. The CDR3 nucleotides are TGCGCCAGCAGCGATGGACAGGGCTTTAACCGGGAGACCCAATACTTC. Translation gives CASSDGQGFNRETQYF.

This chain links TRBV20-1 with TRBJ1-4, with TRBD1 identical over 7 bases. CDR3 length: 13 residues. Germline V CDR1 and CDR2: DFQATT, SNEGSKA (reference sequence). With 6 bases clipped from V and 3 bases from J, the junction kept 4 bases outside the gene matches. In DNA form, the CDR3 reads TGCAGTGCAGACAGGGTCGCTAATGAAAAACTGTTTTTT. Amino acid sequence: CSADRVANEKLFF.

The table lists this clonotype with a few counts. The rearrangement links TRBV10-1 to TRBJ1-5, with 12 nucleotides matching TRBD1. CDR1 and CDR2 (germline): WNHNN, SYGVQD (reference sequence). The CDR3 length is 19 residues. The V segment lost 10 bases and the J segment 3 bases; nucleotides outside the gene matches: 19. As DNA, the CDR3 is TGCGCCACTATACCGACCGGGACAGGGGGCGATGGGACCAATCAGCCCCAGCATTTT. Translated, it gives CATIPTGTGGDGTNQPQHF.

The gene calls are TRBV4-1 and TRBJ1-2; D possibly corresponds to TRBD1 (6 bases). Trimming took 4 bases from V and 8 from J, leaving 17 bases between them. The CDR3 has 14 residues. Germline V gene sequence: CDR1 MGHRA, CDR2 YSYEKL. The CDR3: CASSLQEEGDGYTF. CDR3 in DNA: TGCGCCAGCAGCCTTCAAGAGGAGGGGGACGGCTACACCTTC.

The chain is built from TRBV7-6 and TRBJ2-7; D unresolved. Deletions cut 1 base from V and 5 bases from J, with 9 bases between. The CDR3 covers 13 residues. In germline, CDR1 is SGHVS, CDR2 FNYEAQ. In DNA, the CDR3 is TGTGCCAGCAGCTTAGAGGAGTACAACGAGCAGTACTTC. This translates into CASSLEEYNEQYF.

J is TRBJ2-1 and V is TRBV7-2; 12 nucleotides align to TRBD2. This CDR3 contains 19 residues. Germline values: CDR1 SGHTA, CDR2 FQGNSA. J lost 1 base, V lost 2 bases, and 9 bases had no gene match. Here the CDR3 reads CTSSLWPSGRGKSYNEQFF. CDR3 DNA: TGTACCAGCAGCTTATGGCCTAGCGGGAGGGGTAAATCCTACAATGAGCAGTTCTTC.

In its sample, this clonotype was seen many times. The chain couples TRBV12-3 or TRBV12-4 to TRBJ2-1; D is perhaps TRBD2 (5 bases). The CDR3 totals 14 residues. Trimming stripped 2 bases from V and 8 bases from J, with 13 bases between. The CDR3 here is CASSLSLVVDEQFF. CDR3 DNA: TGTGCCAGCAGTTTATCACTAGTTGTCGATGAGCAGTTCTTC.

On this clonotype: This sequence may be a read error, since a much larger clone differs from it by one base. This chain connects TRBV28 to TRBJ1-4; 8 positions agree with TRBD1. The CDR3 runs to 13 residues. Germline V gene sequence: CDR1 MDHEN, CDR2 SYDVKM. V shed 5 bases, J shed 6 bases, and the junction held 2 bases outside the gene matches. DNA of the CDR3: TGTGCCAGCAGTCCGACAGGGGATGAAAAACTGTTTTTT. It yields the protein CASSPTGDEKLFF.

This clonotype was counted ten times or more. The rearrangement uses TRBV28 and TRBJ2-5, with D perhaps matching TRBD1 or TRBD2 (7 bases each). The CDR3 is 17 amino acids. CDR1 is MDHEN, CDR2 SYDVKM, per germline. Trimming removed 2 bases from V and 2 bases from J, with 18 bases in between. The CDR3 DNA follows: TGTGCCAGCAGTTTACAGGCAGGGGGGGATGGACAAGAGACCCAGTACTTC. This encodes CASSLQAGGDGQETQYF.

This clonotype was counted between two and nine times. V usage is TRBV7-9 and J usage is TRBJ1-3; D is possibly TRBD1 (5 bases). The V gene's germline CDR1 is SEHNR and CDR2 FQNEAQ (reference sequence). V lost 8 bases and J lost 0, with 14 bases in between. The CDR3 is made up of 15 amino acids. In DNA form, the CDR3 reads TGTGCCAGCTCCCACCGGGACGGCTCTGGAAACACCATATATTTT. Protein: CASSHRDGSGNTIYF.

This clonotype was observed a few times. The chain joins TRBV19 to TRBJ1-1; D gene unclear. CDR1 and CDR2 from the germline V gene are LNHDA and SQIVND (reference sequence). The V end was cut by 5 bases, the J end by 4 bases, with 17 bases between. CDR3 length: 15 amino acids. The CDR3 here is CASSFIDRGSTEAFF. The CDR3 nucleotides are TGTGCCAGTAGTTTTATAGATCGGGGATCCACTGAAGCTTTCTTT.